This T cell receptor beta chain is from a study of cytomegalovirus exposure and HLA in healthy donors. The study, taken as a whole, reports: The study put under 200 TCR beta chains on its list as cytomegalovirus-associated. In a later analysis, specific HLA alleles were associated with around 17,000 TCR beta sequences at a 0.05 false discovery rate.

Researchers ran the PCR with 60 Vbeta and 13 Jbeta primers. Sequencing was performed with immunoSEQ multiplex PCR; in TCRdb, only in-frame clones are kept and a portion is missing. Here the sample spans roughly 120,000 clones, 6.5% to 9.5% being singletons. The CDR3 spans 15 residues. V gave up 4 bases and J gave up 5 bases, with 17 bases separating them. Germline values: CDR1 MGHRA, CDR2 YSYEKL. Worth noting for this clone: The antigen remains undetermined.

V gene TRBV4-1 combines with J gene TRBJ2-5, with D possibly matching TRBD2 (6 bases). Sequencing was carried out using PBMCs. This TCR was sampled from a man aged 35-49 years in good health and CMV-seronegative. CDR3 residues: CASSPIEEGVETQYF. Written as DNA, the CDR3 is TGCGCCAGCAGCCCAATAGAGGAGGGAGTGGAGACCCAGTACTTC.